The 16 T cell receptor beta chains reported below all come from one sample, sequenced in a study of blood T cell repertoires in COVID-19. The protocol was immunoSEQ multiplex PCR, while the TCRdb copy is restricted to in-frame clones and leaves out a portion. The sample includes approximately 130,000 clones, 87% of them seen just once. The source material was peripheral blood. These receptors originate from a woman aged 45-59 years with acute or convalescent COVID-19.

The CDR3 region is CASSFLGYEGYTF. The CDR3 nucleotides read TGTGCCAGCAGTTTTCTCGGGTACGAAGGCTACACCTTC. The chain uses TRBV27 and TRBJ1-2; no clear D. Germline lookup yields CDR1 MNHEY and CDR2 SMNVEV (reference sequence). CDR3 length equals 13 residues. V lost 3 bases and J 8 bases, leaving 13 bases between the germline ends.

This clone was recorded only once. The CDR3 DNA sequence: TGTGCCAGCAGTTCAACAGGGTCTGGGTACGAGCAGTACTTC. It codes for CASSSTGSGYEQYF. The chain employs TRBV27 and TRBJ2-7; tentatively, D is TRBD1 (6 bases). V dropped 4 bases and J dropped 4 bases, with 14 bases sitting between them. This CDR3 contains 14 residues. CDR1 is MNHEY, CDR2 SMNVEV, per germline (reference sequence).

CDR3 amino acids: CASSLSPPGRGWLYEQYF. CDR3 DNA sequence: TGTGCCAGCAGTTTATCCCCTCCCGGCAGGGGATGGCTTTACGAGCAGTACTTC. The V call is TRBV27, the J call TRBJ2-7; perhaps TRBD1 as D (6 bases). The ends were cut back, 0 bases at V and 4 bases at J, with 22 bases in the middle. CDR1 and CDR2 (germline): MNHEY, SMNVEV (reference sequence). The CDR3 loop spans 18 amino acids.

This clone was counted between two and nine times. The chain is built from TRBV5-4 and TRBJ2-7; 8 bases align to TRBD2. J gave up 3 bases and V 0 bases, and 2 bases lay outside the gene matches. There are 14 residues in the CDR3. Germline V gene lookup returns CDR1 SGHNT and CDR2 YYREEE (reference sequence). DNA of the CDR3: TGTGCCAGCAGCTTGGACGGGAGGGACTACGAGCAGTACTTC. It encodes CASSLDGRDYEQYF. The variable domain in full, completed from reference TRBV5-4 and TRBJ2-7, reads ETGVTQSPTHLIKTRGQQVTLRCSSQSGHNTVSWYQQALGQGPQFIFQYYREEENGRGNFPPRFSGLQFPNYSSELNVNALELDDSALYLCASSLDGRDYEQYFGPGTRLTVT.

The rearrangement joins TRBV5-4 to TRBJ1-6; the match to TRBD1 covers 12 bases. The V gene end was trimmed by 3 bases and the J gene end by 13 bases; junction bases not matched to a gene: 8. The CDR3 has 15 residues. The germline gives CDR1 SGHNT, CDR2 YYREEE (reference sequence). CDR3 residues: CASSSVGTGGLPLHF. In DNA, the CDR3 is TGTGCCAGCAGCTCTGTGGGGACAGGGGGCCTCCCCCTCCACTTT.

CDR3 bases: TGTGCCAGCAGTTACGGACAGGGGTCGGGTTCACCCCTCCACTTT. This encodes CASSYGQGSGSPLHF. The V and J genes are TRBV6-5 and TRBJ1-6; 9 bases fit TRBD1. The CDR3 is made up of 15 amino acids. The V segment lost 2 bases and the J segment 9 bases; nucleotides outside the gene matches: 5. Germline CDR1 reads MNHEY; CDR2 reads SVGAGI.

This chain links TRBV5-1 with TRBJ2-5; 8 bases align to TRBD2. The CDR3 is made up of 16 amino acids. V shed 0 bases and J 0 bases; nucleotides not matched to a gene: 4. In germline, CDR1 is SGHRS, CDR2 YFSETQ. The CDR3 region is CASSLGNSGNQETQYF. DNA for the CDR3: TGCGCCAGCAGCTTGGGGAATAGCGGGAACCAAGAGACCCAGTACTTC.

This chain links TRBV14 with TRBJ2-3; 11 nucleotides line up with TRBD1. Trimming at V came to 5 bases and at J to 3 bases, leaving 4 bases not matched to a gene. The CDR3 has 15 amino acids. Germline assignment: CDR1 SGHDN and CDR2 FVKESK. CDR3 protein: CASSFGQGATDTQYF. Written as DNA, the CDR3 is TGTGCCAGCAGCTTTGGACAGGGGGCAACAGATACGCAGTATTTT.

This clone occurred a few times. The rearrangement uses TRBV5-1 and TRBJ2-2; maybe TRBD2 (5 bases). From germline, CDR1 is SGHRS and CDR2 YFSETQ. V was clipped by 0 bases and J by 3 bases, with 9 bases between them. There are 15 residues in the CDR3. CDR3 amino acids: CASSLVLADTGELFF. The CDR3 DNA sequence: TGCGCCAGCAGCTTGGTTCTAGCAGACACCGGGGAGCTGTTTTTT.

V gene TRBV9 combines with J gene TRBJ1-4; no clear D gene. Per the germline V gene, CDR1 is SGDLS and CDR2 is YYNGEE. The germline V and J ends were trimmed by 0 bases and 4 bases, with 10 bases remaining between them. This CDR3 spans 15 amino acids. The CDR3 is CASSVEDTLNEKLFF. The CDR3 nucleotides read TGTGCCAGCAGCGTAGAAGACACCCTTAATGAAAAACTGTTTTTT.

This clone was counted once. The chain uses TRBV30 and TRBJ1-5, with 10 bases fitting TRBD1. Trimming removed 0 bases from V and 6 bases from J; junction bases left unmatched: 8. Germline assignment: CDR1 GTSNPN and CDR2 SVGIG (reference sequence). The CDR3 has 16 residues. The CDR3 sequence is CAWSVSRDRGTQPQHF. The CDR3 DNA sequence: TGTGCCTGGAGTGTAAGCCGGGACAGGGGCACTCAGCCCCAGCATTTT.

The rearrangement links TRBV18 to TRBJ1-5, with TRBD1 identical over 7 bases. The ends lost 4 bases at V and 2 bases at J; junction bases unmatched: 2. The CDR3 has 14 residues. Germline CDR1 reads KGHSH; CDR2 reads LQKENI. The CDR3 DNA is TGTGCCAGCTCACAGGGGGCTGGCAATCAGCCCCAGCATTTT. Its translation: CASSQGAGNQPQHF.

The chain joins TRBV5-1 to TRBJ2-2; TRBD1 matches at 8 bases. The trim removed 4 bases at V and 6 bases at J, leaving 5 bases unmatched. The CDR3 has 14 residues. The V gene's germline CDR1 is SGHRS and CDR2 YFSETQ. Here the CDR3 DNA reads TGCGCCAGCAGCCCCCGGACAGGGTCCGGGGAGCTGTTTTTT. Protein sequence: CASSPRTGSGELFF.

V and J are TRBV27 and TRBJ1-2, with D maybe TRBD1 (5 bases). The germline gives CDR1 MNHEY, CDR2 SMNVEV (reference sequence). This CDR3 is built from 15 residues. V lost 0 bases and J lost 3, with 11 bases in between. CDR3 nucleotides: TGTGCCAGCAGTTTATCAGCAGGGATTGACTATGGCTACACCTTC. This encodes CASSLSAGIDYGYTF.

This sequence joins TRBV19 and TRBJ2-7; D is unresolved. The CDR3 covers 12 residues. V lost 3 bases and J 7 bases, leaving 10 bases between the germline ends. The V gene's germline CDR1 is LNHDA and CDR2 SQIVND (reference sequence). The CDR3 protein is CASSIGQEEQYF. The CDR3 bases are TGTGCCAGTAGTATTGGGCAGGAAGAGCAGTACTTC.

The chain has TRBV30 and TRBJ1-2; tentative D call: TRBD1 (5 bases). CDR3 size: 13 residues. Trimming shortened V by 2 bases and J by 4 bases, and 11 bases separated the two germline ends. Per the germline V gene, CDR1 is GTSNPN and CDR2 is SVGIG (reference sequence). The CDR3 protein is CAWSIRAVYGYTF. For the CDR3, the DNA is TGTGCCTGGAGTATCAGGGCGGTCTATGGCTACACCTTC.